This entry describes one TCR beta chain. The antigen is unknown. Amplified TCR beta CDR3 regions came from RNA transcripts. The primer set for the first-round RT-PCR of the TCR CDR3 was HTBI. TCRdb analysed the multiplex PCR reads with MiXCR anew, one entry per CDR3 protein. The sample has 300,000 to 450,000 distinct CDR3 sequences, around 25% seen once. CDR3 length: 14 amino acids. Germline CDR1 and CDR2: MNHNS and SASEGT. V was cut by 6 bases and J by 3 bases, with 12 bases left in between. Out of over 9 ml of fresh peripheral blood came the PBMCs. This sample is drawn from a study of T cells in Graves' hyperthyroidism and ophthalmopathy. Study-wide background: Staff took peripheral blood when the initial diagnosis was made, before any treatment began.

Study results and caveats: Appearing also in blood were most of the thyroid clonotypes expanded above 0.001.

The receptor was derived from a man aged 50-60 years with Graves' hyperthyroidism. The chain employs TRBV6-1 and TRBJ1-5; D gene ambiguous. The sequencing sample was made of blood. The CDR3 sequence is CASRPDANNQPQHF. The CDR3 region has the DNA TGTGCCAGCAGGCCGGACGCGAACAATCAGCCCCAGCATTTT.